Given below is one TCR beta chain in context. The data were obtained in a study of Tregs in tolerant kidney transplant recipients. Recipients received nonmyeloablative bone marrow transplants from related graft donors, with transient mixed chimerism. Sequenced by immunoSEQ multiplex PCR; TCRdb stores in-frame clones only, minus some. The sample has about 90,000 clones, approximately 94% seen once. Between the trimmed V and J ends, which lost 0 bases and 4 bases, there was a span of 10 bases. This CDR3 contains 14 residues. Germline CDR1 reads SGHRS; CDR2 reads YFSETQ. The chain recombines TRBV5-1 with TRBJ2-5; no firm D call. This TCR was sampled from a human patient who received a combined kidney and bone marrow transplant. The graft donor may be the source of some T cells. This specimen was CD4+ T cells from blood (PBMCs), taken 12 months after the transplant. CDR3 coding DNA: TGCGCCAGCAGCTTGGGACAAATCCCAGAGACCCAGTACTTC. As protein: CASSLGQIPETQYF. The variable domain in full, completed from reference TRBV5-1 and TRBJ2-5, reads KAGVTQTPRYLIKTRGQQVTLSCSPISGHRSVSWYQQTPGQGLQFLFEYFSETQRNKGNFPGRFSGRQFSNSRSEMNVSTLELGDSALYLCASSLGQIPETQYFGPGTRLLVL.